Below are 32 T cell receptor beta chains sequenced from a single sample in a study of vaccination effects on CD4 cells after COVID-19. The data were produced by immunoSEQ multiplex PCR, yet TCRdb's version contains in-frame clones alone and is incomplete. The table has just over 20,000 clones, under 85% seen once. No cognate antigen is known for these TCRs. ViraFEST used viral peptide pools to expand antigen-specific CD4+ T cells before sequencing. Upon completion of under eleven days in culture, CD4+ T cells were isolated. Each vaccine recipient was nucleocapsid antibody negative and had no prior SARS-CoV-2 infection. The input for sequencing was CD4+ T cells from PBMCs cultured with HCoV-NL63 spike peptides, taken before COVID-19 vaccination. The receptors were gathered from a human donor who received a COVID-19 vaccine.

The chain links TRBV27 to TRBJ2-7; TRBD1 aligns across 11 bases. The V segment lost 8 bases and the J segment 9 bases; nucleotides outside the gene matches: 15. This CDR3 contains 15 residues. Per germline, CDR1 MNHEY and CDR2 SMNVEV (reference sequence). The CDR3 DNA sequence: TGTGCCAGCGGCTCATTCGGACAGGGGGCAGCGAGGCAGTACTTC. As protein: CASGSFGQGAARQYF.

The chain uses TRBV6-1 and TRBJ2-3, with D perhaps matching TRBD2 (6 bases). Trimming removed 1 base from V and 1 base from J, with 9 bases in between. Germline assignment: CDR1 MNHNS and CDR2 SASEGT. The CDR3 extends over 15 amino acids. CDR3 nucleotide sequence: TGTGCCAGCAGTGAAGTGGGGACTCGCACAGATACGCAGTATTTT. It translates to CASSEVGTRTDTQYF.

This chain uses TRBV19 with TRBJ1-2; TRBD1 agrees at 10 bases. The CDR3 runs 13 residues. CDR1 and CDR2 (germline): LNHDA, SQIVND (reference sequence). With 5 bases clipped from V and 4 bases from J, the junction kept 1 base outside the gene matches. The CDR3 nucleotides are TGTGCCAGTAGTGGACAGGGGGGCTATGGCTACACCTTC. Its translation: CASSGQGGYGYTF.

The CDR3 reads CASSLAGGTNEKLFF. The CDR3 DNA sequence: TGTGCCAGCAGCTTAGCGGGTGGGACTAATGAAAAACTGTTTTTT. This sequence joins TRBV7-9 and TRBJ1-4; no clear D gene. The germline CDR1 and CDR2 sequences are SEHNR and FQNEAQ (reference sequence). The CDR3 runs to 15 residues. The V gene lost 0 bases and the J gene lost 2 bases, with 7 bases spanning the gap.

This chain connects TRBV6-2 or TRBV6-3 to TRBJ2-3; TRBD1 might be the D (5 bases). The V end was cut by 2 bases, the J end by 2 bases, with 17 bases between. Germline values: CDR1 MNHEY, CDR2 SVGEGT. The CDR3 has 17 amino acids. CDR3 in DNA: TGTGCCAGCAGTTACGATGTCGTCCAAGGGGTCACAGATACGCAGTATTTT. Translated: CASSYDVVQGVTDTQYF.

This chain links TRBV3-1 (or the pseudogene TRBV3-2) with TRBJ2-7; D unresolved. The germline V gene has CDR1 LGHDT and CDR2 YNNKEL (reference sequence). Trimming stripped 3 bases from V and 4 bases from J, with 10 bases between. This CDR3 has 13 amino acids. This CDR3 is CASSHDPRYEQYF. In nucleotides, the CDR3 is TGTGCCAGCAGCCACGACCCCCGATACGAGCAGTACTTC.

There are a few counts of this clone. This rearrangement joins TRBV7-2 to TRBJ1-4; 8 nucleotides align to TRBD1. The CDR3 has 17 amino acids. The V gene end was trimmed by 4 bases and the J gene end by 2 bases; junction bases not matched to a gene: 9. The germline CDR1 and CDR2 sequences are SGHTA and FQGNSA. Here the CDR3 DNA reads TGTGCCAGCAGCTATTACAGGGGGAGGATGACTAATGAAAAACTGTTTTTT. It specifies CASSYYRGRMTNEKLFF. Using reference TRBV7-2 and TRBJ1-4 for the parts outside the CDR3, the full variable domain is GAGVSQSPSNKVTEKGKDVELRCDPISGHTALYWYRQSLGQGLEFLIYFQGNSAPDKSGLPSDRFSAERTGGSVSTLTIQRTQQEDSAVYLCASSYYRGRMTNEKLFFGSGTQLSVL.

The chain carries TRBV7-2 and TRBJ2-5; no definite D call. The V gene lost 5 bases and the J gene lost 5 bases, with 15 bases spanning the gap. Germline-derived CDR1 and CDR2 are SGHTA and FQGNSA. The CDR3 contains 14 residues. This CDR3 is CASSPPGGWETQYF. The CDR3 DNA reads TGTGCCAGCAGCCCCCCGGGCGGATGGGAGACCCAGTACTTC.

This clone occurred a few times. V usage is TRBV28 and J usage is TRBJ2-7, with 9 bases identical to TRBD2. V shed 1 base, J shed 5 bases, and the junction held 6 bases outside the gene matches. Germline V gene sequence: CDR1 MDHEN, CDR2 SYDVKM. CDR3 length equals 15 residues. CDR3 in amino acids: CASSLSQAGGDEQYF. The CDR3 nucleotides read TGTGCCAGCAGTTTATCCCAAGCGGGAGGTGACGAGCAGTACTTC. Supplemented by reference TRBV28 and TRBJ2-7, the full variable domain reads DVKVTQSSRYLVKRTGEKVFLECVQDMDHENMFWYRQDPGLGLRLIYFSYDVKMKEKGDIPEGYSVSREKKERFSLILESASTNQTSMYLCASSLSQAGGDEQYFGPGTRLTVT.

This clone was observed a handful of times. CDR3 nucleotide sequence: TGCGCCAGCAGCCCGGACAGGGGGCCTAGCGAGCAGTACTTC. Translating gives CASSPDRGPSEQYF. V gene TRBV5-1 combines with J gene TRBJ2-7; TRBD1 matches 11 bases. The CDR3 length is 14 residues. Looked up from germline, CDR1 is SGHRS and CDR2 is YFSETQ. V was pared by 4 bases and J by 6 bases, with 6 bases of the junction left unmatched.

This clone was seen only a few times. The rearrangement uses TRBV7-2 and TRBJ1-1, with D uncertain. Trimming stripped 5 bases from V and 1 base from J, with 17 bases between. Germline CDR1 reads SGHTA; CDR2 reads FQGNSA. The CDR3 contains 16 residues. The CDR3: CASSGGAGHPNTEAFF. In DNA form, the CDR3 reads TGTGCCAGCAGCGGAGGAGCGGGCCACCCGAACACTGAAGCTTTCTTT. The full variable domain, its missing parts supplied by reference TRBV7-2 and TRBJ1-1, is GAGVSQSPSNKVTEKGKDVELRCDPISGHTALYWYRQSLGQGLEFLIYFQGNSAPDKSGLPSDRFSAERTGGSVSTLTIQRTQQEDSAVYLCASSGGAGHPNTEAFFGQGTRLTVV.

This rearrangement joins TRBV5-4 to TRBJ2-7, with 10 bases matching TRBD1. V was pared by 4 bases and J by 3 bases, with 7 bases of the junction left unmatched. Germline CDR1 reads SGHNT; CDR2 reads YYREEE (reference sequence). The CDR3 runs 15 residues. In DNA form, the CDR3 reads TGTGCCAGCAGCGCCCGACAGGGGGCGGACTACGAGCAGTACTTC. Encoded protein: CASSARQGADYEQYF.

This chain connects TRBV5-6 to TRBJ2-1; D is ambiguous. Per the germline V gene, CDR1 is SGHDT and CDR2 is YYEEEE. This CDR3 contains 12 residues. V was pared by 2 bases and J by 9 bases, with 9 bases between. The CDR3 DNA follows: TGTGCCAGCAGCTTTCAGGTTTTTGAGCAGTTCTTC. Protein sequence: CASSFQVFEQFF.

The chain couples TRBV7-8 to TRBJ1-1, with D possibly being TRBD1 (5 bases). CDR1 is SGHVS and CDR2 is FQNEAQ in the germline V gene. Between the trimmed V and J ends, which lost 5 bases and 2 bases, there was a span of 18 bases. The CDR3 loop spans 16 amino acids. CDR3 sequence: CASSPRRMGPNTEAFF. The CDR3 DNA follows: TGTGCCAGCAGCCCACGGCGGATGGGGCCTAACACTGAAGCTTTCTTT.

The gene calls are TRBV9 and TRBJ2-1; the D call may be TRBD1 or TRBD2 (6 bases each). The CDR3 loop spans 16 amino acids. Germline loops: CDR1 SGDLS, CDR2 YYNGEE. Trimming left V 3 bases short and J 3 bases short, with 16 bases between. Written as DNA, the CDR3 is TGTGCCAGCAGCGACGGAAGGGGGGTTAGCTACAATGAGCAGTTCTTC. Protein product: CASSDGRGVSYNEQFF. Variable domain in full (rest from reference TRBV9 and TRBJ2-1): DSGVTQTPKHLITATGQRVTLRCSPRSGDLSVYWYQQSLDQGLQFLIQYYNGEERAKGNILERFSAQQFPDLHSELNLSSLELGDSALYFCASSDGRGVSYNEQFFGPGTRLTVL.

CDR3 nucleotides: TGTGCCAGCAGTTTTCGGCAGGGCACTGAAGCTTTCTTT. Protein product: CASSFRQGTEAFF. V usage is TRBV27 and J usage is TRBJ1-1, with TRBD1 as a possible D gene (5 bases). Germline CDR1 reads MNHEY; CDR2 reads SMNVEV (reference sequence). V was shortened by 3 bases and J by 4 bases, with 9 bases between the two germline ends. The CDR3 totals 13 residues.

The genes are TRBV5-1 and TRBJ1-1; 7 bases fit TRBD1. The germline CDR1 and CDR2 sequences are SGHRS and YFSETQ. Unmatched junction bases numbered 9, after V lost 3 bases and J lost 1 base. The CDR3 totals 16 residues. DNA of the CDR3: TGCGCCAGCAGCTCCGGGACAGCCGAGAGGAACACTGAAGCTTTCTTT. It specifies CASSSGTAERNTEAFF.

CDR3 region: CASSLAYRDIQYF. The CDR3 region has the DNA TGCGCCAGCAGCTTGGCGTATAGGGACATTCAGTACTTC. The gene calls are TRBV5-1 and TRBJ2-4; D not resolved. V was shortened by 0 bases and J by 8 bases, with 9 bases between the two germline ends. The CDR3 has 13 amino acids. CDR1 SGHRS and CDR2 YFSETQ come from the germline V gene.

The chain links TRBV29-1 to TRBJ1-2; tentatively, D is TRBD1 (5 bases). This CDR3 has 12 amino acids. The V end was cut by 5 bases, the J end by 12 bases, with 19 bases between. CDR1 is SQVTM, CDR2 ANQGSEA, per germline. The CDR3 loop reads CSVRTTGQGNTF. The CDR3 nucleotides read TGCAGCGTTAGGACAACCGGGCAGGGTAACACCTTC.

This clone has a handful of counts. The rearrangement uses TRBV2 and TRBJ1-5; TRBD1 is a possible D gene (5 bases). This CDR3 region has 14 residues. The germline CDR1 and CDR2 sequences are SNHLY and FYNNEI. V lost 6 bases to trimming and J lost 4 bases, with 13 bases between them. CDR3 nucleotides: TGTGCCAGCAGAGGGGACGGACGAAATCAGCCCCAGCATTTT. It specifies CASRGDGRNQPQHF. Full variable domain (remainder filled in from reference TRBV2 and TRBJ1-5): EPEVTQTPSHQVTQMGQEVILRCVPISNHLYFYWYRQILGQKVEFLVSFYNNEISEKSEIFDDQFSVERPDGSNFTLKIRSTKLEDSAMYFCASRGDGRNQPQHFGDGTRLSIL.

This clone appeared once. V gene TRBV23-1 combines with J gene TRBJ2-5; the match to TRBD1 covers 9 bases. TRBV23-1 is reported as an ORF; its role is uncertain. The CDR3 consists of 16 residues. V lost 1 base to trimming and J lost 6 bases; unmatched junction nucleotides: 9. DNA of the CDR3: TGCGCCAGCAGTCAATACGCACAGGGGGCGAGTAAGACCCAGTACTTC. As protein: CASSQYAQGASKTQYF.

There are a few counts of this clone. The chain couples TRBV30 to TRBJ1-2; TRBD1 might be the D (6 bases). Germline CDR1 reads GTSNPN; CDR2 reads SVGIG (reference sequence). V dropped 8 bases and J dropped 8 bases, with 12 bases sitting between them. The CDR3 length is 10 residues. The CDR3 nucleotides are TGTGCCCTGGGGGCGGGAGGCTACACCTTC. It yields the protein CALGAGGYTF.

This clone has a handful of counts. The rearrangement joins TRBV4-2 to TRBJ2-7; 8 bases are shared with TRBD1. This CDR3 has 15 amino acids. From germline, CDR1 is LGHNA and CDR2 YNFKEQ. V lost 0 bases to trimming and J lost 2 bases; unmatched junction nucleotides: 3. CDR3 residues: CASSQEGGQAYEQYF. CDR3 DNA sequence: TGTGCCAGCAGCCAAGAAGGGGGACAGGCCTACGAGCAGTACTTC.

V usage is TRBV18 and J usage is TRBJ2-3; TRBD1 matches at 10 bases. The CDR3 runs to 17 residues. Germline CDR1 reads KGHSH; CDR2 reads LQKENI. V lost 2 bases, J lost 2 bases, and 7 bases stayed unmatched. CDR3 sequence reads: CASSPFWGTGVTDTQYF. CDR3 bases: TGTGCCAGCTCACCATTTTGGGGGACAGGGGTCACAGATACGCAGTATTTT. The full variable domain, in which reference TRBV18 and TRBJ2-3 provide the parts outside the CDR3, is NAGVMQNPRHLVRRRGQEARLRCSPMKGHSHVYWYRQLPEEGLKFMVYLQKENIIDESGMPKERFSAEFPKEGPSILRIQQVVRGDSAAYFCASSPFWGTGVTDTQYFGPGTRLTVL.

This chain connects TRBV12-3 or TRBV12-4 to TRBJ2-5; 7 bases map to TRBD2. The CDR3 has 13 amino acids. Trimming took 5 bases from V and 7 from J; bases not matched to a gene: 7. CDR3 sequence reads: CASSGWERGTQYF. The CDR3 DNA reads TGTGCCAGCAGTGGGTGGGAGCGGGGGACCCAGTACTTC.

V is TRBV19 and J is TRBJ2-2, with 7 nucleotides matching TRBD2. Trimming cost V 6 bases and J 5 bases; bases outside gene matches: 6. CDR3 length: 14 residues. In germline, CDR1 is LNHDA, CDR2 SQIVND (reference sequence). For the CDR3, the DNA is TGTGCCAGTAGGCGCCAGGGAGGGACCGGGGAGCTGTTTTTT. Protein sequence: CASRRQGGTGELFF.

This clone showed up just once. The J gene is TRBJ2-6, the V gene TRBV2; weak D call: TRBD1 (7 bases). This CDR3 comprises 18 residues. Germline CDR1 and CDR2: SNHLY and FYNNEI. Trimming cost V 4 bases and J 2 bases, with 18 bases left between them. The CDR3 loop reads CASSGETGRSPGANVLTF. The CDR3 DNA sequence: TGTGCCAGCAGTGGGGAGACAGGGAGGTCTCCTGGGGCCAACGTCCTGACTTTC.

The rearrangement uses TRBV14 and TRBJ1-2, with D maybe TRBD1 (6 bases). Trimming took off 5 bases at V and 5 bases at J, with 18 bases between the two ends. The CDR3 runs to 15 residues. Germline values: CDR1 SGHDN, CDR2 FVKESK. CDR3 in DNA: TGTGCCAGCAGCGTTAACAGGGAGGAGTCTTATGGCTACACCTTC. It specifies CASSVNREESYGYTF.

This chain joins TRBV6-5 and TRBJ2-7, with TRBD1 matching over 7 bases. This CDR3 is built from 14 residues. Germline V gene data show CDR1 as MNHEY and CDR2 as SVGAGI. The trim removed 6 bases at V and 4 bases at J, leaving 9 bases unmatched. As DNA, the CDR3 is TGTGCCAGCAGGATGGGACAGTATACGTACGAGCAGTACTTC. Encoded protein: CASRMGQYTYEQYF.

J is TRBJ2-7 and V is TRBV6-1; TRBD2 matches 11 bases. Germline V gene sequence: CDR1 MNHNS, CDR2 SASEGT. V lost 4 bases to trimming and J lost 6 bases; unmatched junction nucleotides: 11. The CDR3 is 16 amino acids. CDR3 in DNA: TGTGCCAGCAGTGTCGGTAGCGGGAGGGCTAGAACCGAGCAGTACTTC. Its protein product is CASSVGSGRARTEQYF.

This sequence joins TRBV19 and TRBJ2-2; 8 nucleotides align to TRBD1. CDR3 size: 17 residues. Germline trimming cut 7 bases from V and 3 bases from J; bases unmatched to any gene: 13. Germline V gives CDR1 LNHDA, CDR2 SQIVND (reference sequence). CDR3 residues: CASNSNWARGHTGELFF. The DNA for the CDR3 is TGTGCCAGTAACTCCAATTGGGCCAGGGGGCACACCGGGGAGCTGTTTTTT.

The genes are TRBV6-2 or TRBV6-3 and TRBJ2-1; D may correspond to TRBD1 or TRBD2 (5 bases each). V was shortened by 5 bases and J by 16 bases, with 24 bases between the two germline ends. From germline, CDR1 is MNHEY and CDR2 SVGEGT. The CDR3 contains 14 residues. In nucleotides, the CDR3 is TGTGCCAGCAGTCGCCAAGGGACGCCGAAAAGCCCTTTCTTC. Its protein is CASSRQGTPKSPFF.